These 21 T cell receptor beta chains were all obtained from the same sample, sequenced in a study of CD8 T cells in ankylosing spondylitis. TCRdb independently ran MiXCR on the 5' RACE reads; one entry per CDR3 protein. This table holds 200,000 to 300,000 distinct CDR3 sequences, roughly a third found once. Input material: blood, either unsorted or a sorted T cell fraction (not recorded which). Every receptor here comes from a male donor with ankylosing spondylitis or in good health (not recorded which).

V is TRBV20-1 and J is TRBJ2-7, with a tentative D call TRBD1 (5 bases). Germline V CDR1 and CDR2: DFQATT, SNEGSKA (reference sequence). The CDR3 extends over 13 amino acids. V lost 5 bases and J lost 6, with 17 bases in between. CDR3 nucleotides: TGCAGTGCTGGTGGTGCCAGGGTAGGCGAGCAGTACTTC. It encodes CSAGGARVGEQYF.

The J gene is TRBJ1-1, the V gene TRBV29-1, with 7 bases identical to TRBD1. The CDR3 has 12 residues. Germline CDR1 reads SQVTM; CDR2 reads ANQGSEA. After removal of 7 bases from V and 3 bases from J, the junction contained 5 bases not matched to a gene. CDR3 sequence (DNA): TGCAGCGCAGACAGGGATGACACTGAAGCTTTCTTT. Amino acids: CSADRDDTEAFF.

This chain joins TRBV12-3 or TRBV12-4 and TRBJ2-5, with D possibly matching TRBD1 (6 bases). The CDR3 runs to 13 residues. V lost 5 bases and J 0 bases, leaving 7 bases between the germline ends. Here the CDR3 reads CASSRDNQETQYF. DNA for the CDR3: TGTGCCAGCAGTAGGGACAACCAAGAGACCCAGTACTTC.

This clonotype has a single count. The chain is built from TRBV5-6 and TRBJ2-1, with TRBD2 matching 7 bases. The CDR3 is made up of 14 amino acids. From germline, CDR1 is SGHDT and CDR2 YYEEEE. The V and J ends lost 4 bases and 2 bases, in that order; junction bases with no gene match: 3. The CDR3: CASSAAGTYNEQFF. DNA of the CDR3: TGTGCCAGCAGCGCAGCGGGGACCTACAATGAGCAGTTCTTC.

This clonotype has just a few counts. J is TRBJ2-7 and V is TRBV5-5; D perhaps matches TRBD2 (5 bases). Trimming took off 0 bases at V and 4 bases at J, with 8 bases between the two ends. The CDR3 is made up of 13 amino acids. Germline CDR1 is SGHKS and CDR2 is YYEKEE (reference sequence). The CDR3 bases are TGTGCCAGCAGCTTGGAGCGGATTTACGAGCAGTACTTC. Translation gives CASSLERIYEQYF.

There are a few counts of this clonotype. The chain has TRBV12-3 or TRBV12-4 and TRBJ2-5; D unresolved. The germline V and J ends were trimmed by 2 bases and 1 base, with 8 bases remaining between them. This CDR3 region has 14 residues. The CDR3 reads CASSLPQTQETQYF. The CDR3 nucleotides read TGTGCCAGCAGTTTACCGCAGACCCAAGAGACCCAGTACTTC.

V usage is TRBV12-3 or TRBV12-4 and J usage is TRBJ1-1; D is uncertain. The CDR3 has 13 amino acids. V lost 11 bases, J lost 0 bases, and 13 bases lay in between. The CDR3 loop reads CAGSGGMNTEAFF. CDR3 DNA: TGTGCCGGTTCTGGCGGCATGAACACTGAAGCTTTCTTT.

This clonotype was found a few times. The rearrangement joins TRBV5-5 to TRBJ1-4; possibly TRBD1 for D (5 bases). The V and J ends lost 3 bases and 0 bases respectively, with 15 bases between them. The CDR3 is made up of 17 amino acids. Germline CDR1 is SGHKS and CDR2 is YYEKEE (reference sequence). The CDR3 region is CASSYTGGSATNEKLFF. In nucleotides, the CDR3 is TGTGCCAGCAGCTACACGGGGGGATCAGCAACTAATGAAAAACTGTTTTTT.

This clonotype came up once. V gene TRBV4-1 combines with J gene TRBJ2-5, with D perhaps matching TRBD1 (5 bases). CDR3 length: 14 amino acids. The germline V and J ends were trimmed by 0 bases and 7 bases, with 12 bases remaining between them. The germline CDR1 and CDR2 sequences are MGHRA and YSYEKL. CDR3 residues: CASSQDRAGWTQYF. CDR3 sequence (DNA): TGCGCCAGCAGCCAAGATAGGGCAGGGTGGACCCAGTACTTC.

The J gene is TRBJ2-5, the V gene TRBV20-1; TRBD2 aligns across 7 bases. J gave up 1 base and V 7 bases, and 6 bases lay outside the gene matches. The CDR3 is made up of 13 amino acids. Germline loops: CDR1 DFQATT, CDR2 SNEGSKA (reference sequence). The CDR3 here is CSGSGAPQETQYF. CDR3 sequence (DNA): TGCAGTGGGAGCGGGGCCCCCCAAGAGACCCAGTACTTC.

The rearrangement links TRBV4-2 to TRBJ2-7; no reliable D call. V was pared by 0 bases and J by 1 base, with 7 bases between. The V gene's germline CDR1 is LGHNA and CDR2 YNFKEQ. The CDR3 has 14 amino acids. CDR3 in DNA: TGTGCCAGCAGCCAAGAGCACAGTTCCTACGAGCAGTACTTC. Translating it yields CASSQEHSSYEQYF.

This clonotype was observed a handful of times. The chain joins TRBV28 to TRBJ2-7; a weak D match, TRBD1 (5 bases). CDR3 length: 16 amino acids. From germline, CDR1 is MDHEN and CDR2 SYDVKM. V was cut by 3 bases and J by 0 bases, with 15 bases left in between. The CDR3 coding sequence is TGTGCCAGCAGTTTTGGGTGGGCAGGGCCCTCCTACGAGCAGTACTTC. The encoded protein is CASSFGWAGPSYEQYF.

This clonotype was observed a single time. This sequence joins TRBV2 and TRBJ2-7, with 8 bases matching TRBD2. The CDR3 runs 14 residues. Trimming cost V 5 bases and J 3 bases; bases outside gene matches: 6. CDR1 and CDR2 (germline): SNHLY, FYNNEI. CDR3 protein: CASSLRGGDYEQYF. The CDR3 DNA sequence: TGTGCCAGCAGTCTCCGGGGGGGGGACTACGAGCAGTACTTC.

The V gene is TRBV20-1, the J gene TRBJ2-7; 10 nucleotides line up with TRBD1. J lost 2 bases, V lost 5 bases, and 9 bases had no gene match. The CDR3 length is 15 residues. Germline V gene lookup returns CDR1 DFQATT and CDR2 SNEGSKA (reference sequence). The CDR3, as DNA: TGCAGTGCTCCCCCCCGGACAGGGGGTCCCTACGAGCAGTACTTC. This translates into CSAPPRTGGPYEQYF.

CDR3 nucleotide sequence: TGCGCCACCCGGGGGACGGGGGACAATGAGCAGTTCTTC. Protein: CATRGTGDNEQFF. This chain uses TRBV5-1 with TRBJ2-1; TRBD2 might be the D (6 bases). The CDR3 has 13 amino acids. Germline V gene lookup returns CDR1 SGHRS and CDR2 YFSETQ. V lost 9 bases and J 5 bases, leaving 15 bases between the germline ends.

This clonotype was seen a few times. The chain links TRBV5-5 to TRBJ2-3, with D uncertain. This CDR3 has 14 residues. Trimming pared 4 bases from V and 0 bases from J, leaving 9 bases between. The germline V gene encodes CDR1 SGHKS and CDR2 YYEKEE (reference sequence). The CDR3 nucleotides read TGTGCCAGCAGCCTTTTAGGGAGCACAGATACGCAGTATTTT. Its translation: CASSLLGSTDTQYF.

This chain uses TRBV4-1 with TRBJ1-4; D unclear. This CDR3 comprises 15 residues. The germline CDR1 and CDR2 sequences are MGHRA and YSYEKL. V dropped 1 base and J dropped 8 bases, with 14 bases sitting between them. CDR3 coding DNA: TGCGCCAGCAGCCAAGTCGCAGGACTAATCGAAAAACTGTTTTTT. It is translated as CASSQVAGLIEKLFF.

This clonotype has a handful of counts. The chain employs TRBV5-1 and TRBJ2-7; the match to TRBD2 covers 13 bases. J was trimmed by 0 bases and V by 4 bases; bases with no gene match: 1. Looked up from germline, CDR1 is SGHRS and CDR2 is YFSETQ. The CDR3 runs 15 residues. CDR3 DNA: TGCGCCAGCAGCCGGACTAGCGGGAGCTCCTACGAGCAGTACTTC. Translating it yields CASSRTSGSSYEQYF.

This chain uses TRBV20-1 with TRBJ2-2, with D possibly matching TRBD1 (6 bases). V lost 6 bases and J 4 bases, leaving 18 bases between the germline ends. The CDR3 loop spans 15 amino acids. CDR1 DFQATT and CDR2 SNEGSKA come from the germline V gene (reference sequence). The CDR3 region is CSASRQASGTGELFF. CDR3 bases: TGCAGTGCGAGTCGACAGGCCTCGGGCACCGGGGAGCTGTTTTTT.

This clonotype was recorded a few times. The rearrangement uses TRBV7-8 and TRBJ2-3, with 7 positions matching TRBD2. The V segment lost 1 base and the J segment 2 bases; nucleotides outside the gene matches: 6. This CDR3 region has 16 residues. Germline values: CDR1 SGHVS, CDR2 FQNEAQ. DNA for the CDR3: TGTGCCAGCAGCTTAGGACACGGGGGGTTCACAGATACGCAGTATTTT. It specifies CASSLGHGGFTDTQYF.

The chain employs TRBV12-3 or TRBV12-4 and TRBJ2-1; no reliable D call. V lost 0 bases to trimming and J lost 2 bases, with 17 bases between them. This CDR3 is 18 amino acids long. The CDR3 region has the DNA TGTGCCAGCAGTTTAGCTTCCCAGTCCCGGTGGGCCTACAATGAGCAGTTCTTC. Its protein product is CASSLASQSRWAYNEQFF.